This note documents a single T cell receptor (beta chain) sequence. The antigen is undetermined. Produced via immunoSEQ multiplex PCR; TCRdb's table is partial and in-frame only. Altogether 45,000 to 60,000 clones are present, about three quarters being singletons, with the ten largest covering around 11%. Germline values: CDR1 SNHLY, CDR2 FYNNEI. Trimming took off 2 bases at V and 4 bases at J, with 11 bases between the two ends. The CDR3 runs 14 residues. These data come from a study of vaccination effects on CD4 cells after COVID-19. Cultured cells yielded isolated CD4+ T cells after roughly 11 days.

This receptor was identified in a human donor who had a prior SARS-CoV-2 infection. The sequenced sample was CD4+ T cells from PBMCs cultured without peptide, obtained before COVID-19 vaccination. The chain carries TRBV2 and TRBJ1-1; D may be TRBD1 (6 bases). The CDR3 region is CASSERGGGTEAFF. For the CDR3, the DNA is TGTGCCAGCAGTGAACGAGGAGGGGGCACTGAAGCTTTCTTT.